The 9 T cell receptor beta chains below come from one sample, sequenced in a study of blood T cell repertoires in COVID-19 (dated by TCRdb to about 2020). Library preparation used the immunoSEQ multiplex PCR assay. TCRdb re-hosts the immuneACCESS table, in-frame sequences only. Its copies lack some clones; in the studies checked, an unresolved V gene accounts for under half of them, and the cause for the rest is not known. The sample profile shows roughly 200,000 clones; about 88% of them were found once. Jointly, the top ten make up about 6.8% of the sample. Material: peripheral blood. The receptor set was obtained from a woman aged 40 to 50 who had recovered from COVID-19.

This clone was seen more than once but under ten times. The chain couples TRBV6-2 or TRBV6-3 to TRBJ1-5; D may be TRBD1 (6 bases). V was pared by 2 bases and J by 2 bases, with 10 bases between. Germline lookup yields CDR1 MNHEY and CDR2 SVGEGT. The CDR3 loop spans 15 amino acids. CDR3 in DNA: TGTGCCAGCAGTTACGGGGGGGCGGGCAATCAGCCCCAGCATTTT. Its protein product is CASSYGGAGNQPQHF.

J is TRBJ2-1 and V is TRBV19; 7 bases map to TRBD2. The J segment lost 0 bases and the V segment lost 5 bases, leaving 10 bases of the junction unmatched. Germline V gene sequence: CDR1 LNHDA, CDR2 SQIVND (reference sequence). The CDR3 length is 17 residues. CDR3 sequence reads: CASSLLGGGSSYNEQFF. The CDR3 DNA reads TGTGCCAGTAGTCTGCTGGGGGGAGGGAGCTCCTACAATGAGCAGTTCTTC.

The chain recombines TRBV20-1 with TRBJ2-5, with D possibly TRBD2 on 5 matching bases. Germline V gene data show CDR1 as DFQATT and CDR2 as SNEGSKA (reference sequence). This CDR3 is built from 12 residues. Trimming stripped 3 bases from V and 4 bases from J, with 9 bases between. CDR3 in amino acids: CSASSSGETQYF. The CDR3 DNA follows: TGCAGTGCTAGTTCCAGCGGAGAGACCCAGTACTTC.

This sequence joins TRBV6-5 and TRBJ1-2; tentative D call: TRBD1 (6 bases). CDR1 MNHEY and CDR2 SVGAGI come from the germline V gene. This CDR3 contains 15 residues. V was cut by 0 bases and J by 5 bases, with 13 bases left in between. The CDR3 DNA is TGTGCCAGCAGTTACTCCCAGGGAGGGGGTTATGGCTACACCTTC. This gives the protein CASSYSQGGGYGYTF.

This clone has only one observation. The chain uses TRBV2 and TRBJ2-3; 7 nucleotides align to TRBD2. Germline V CDR1 and CDR2: SNHLY, FYNNEI. The CDR3 is 17 amino acids. Trimming took 7 bases from V and 4 from J; bases not matched to a gene: 17. In DNA, the CDR3 is TGTGCCAGCACCCACCAAGCTGGCGGGAGCATCCCAGATACGCAGTATTTT. Protein: CASTHQAGGSIPDTQYF.

In the case of this clone: A junction boundary mismatches the germline segment, possibly from a read error. The V call is TRBV5-1, the J call TRBJ2-1; D remains unclear. Per the germline V gene, CDR1 is SGHRS and CDR2 is YFSETQ. CDR3 length: 11 amino acids. The CDR3, as DNA: TGCGCCAGCAGCTCCGACAATGAGCAGTTCTTC. Residues: CASSSDNEQFF. The variable domain in full, with the rest retrieved from reference TRBV5-1 and TRBJ2-1, is KAGVTQTPRYLIKTRGQQVTLSCSPISGHRSVSWYQQTPGQGLQFLFEYFSETQRNKGNFPGRFSGRQFSNSRSEMNVSTLELGDSALYLCASSSDNEQFFGPGTRLTVL.

The chain carries TRBV14 and TRBJ2-2; 10 positions match TRBD1. Germline V lookup: CDR1 SGHDN, CDR2 FVKESK. The CDR3 loop spans 13 amino acids. The V gene end was trimmed by 5 bases and the J gene end by 7 bases; junction bases not matched to a gene: 1. The CDR3 loop reads CASSGQGVGELFF. In nucleotides, the CDR3 is TGTGCCAGCAGCGGACAGGGGGTCGGGGAGCTGTTTTTT. Full variable domain (remainder filled in from reference TRBV14 and TRBJ2-2): EAGVTQFPSHSVIEKGQTVTLRCDPISGHDNLYWYRRVMGKEIKFLLHFVKESKQDESGMPNNRFLAERTGGTYSTLKVQPAELEDSGVYFCASSGQGVGELFFGEGSRLTVL.

V is TRBV28 and J is TRBJ1-5; TRBD1 is a possible D gene (6 bases). CDR1 and CDR2 (germline): MDHEN, SYDVKM. V was shortened by 6 bases and J by 2 bases, with 14 bases between the two germline ends. The CDR3 has 15 amino acids. The CDR3 DNA is TGTGCCAGCAGGGGACATACCGCGCGCAATCAGCCCCAGCATTTT. This sequence encodes CASRGHTARNQPQHF.

The chain couples TRBV30 to TRBJ1-4; TRBD1 aligns across 9 bases. CDR3 length equals 13 residues. With V trimmed by 2 bases and J by 10 bases, 5 bases remained unmatched. The germline V gene encodes CDR1 GTSNPN and CDR2 SVGIG (reference sequence). The CDR3 is CAWSPGQGRKLFF. The CDR3 DNA is TGTGCCTGGAGTCCGGGACAGGGCCGAAAACTGTTTTTT.